This T cell receptor (beta chain) came from a study of PD-1 and CTLA-4 blockade in melanoma. The length of the CDR3 is 15 residues. With V trimmed by 3 bases and J by 5 bases, 4 bases remained unmatched. In germline, CDR1 is SGHAT, CDR2 FQNNGV. Profiling relied on immunoSEQ multiplex PCR, and the TCRdb table lists in-frame clones only, not all of them. In the table there are about 30,000 clones, approximately 90% of which are singletons. J is TRBJ2-1 and V is TRBV11-2; TRBD1 aligns across 10 bases. The source of this sequence is a human donor with melanoma. This sample comprised CD8+ T cells from peripheral blood, obtained from a patient given anti-PD-1 treatment. CDR3 loop: CASSFGTGAHNEQFF. In nucleotides, the CDR3 is TGTGCCAGCAGCTTCGGGACAGGGGCACACAATGAGCAGTTCTTC.